These 16 T cell receptor beta chains originate from one sample sequenced in a study of T cell clonotyping in hematopoietic cell transplantation. The time point denotes: recipient sample about 28 days before transplant, after cytoreduction. Sequenced by immunoSEQ multiplex PCR; TCRdb stores in-frame clones only, minus some. Among roughly 20,000 clones, 75% to 90% were seen once, and the ten largest hold 3.7%. The specimen was peripheral blood mononuclear cells, collected before stem cell transplant. These receptors originate from a man between 18 and 35 years old with biphenotypic leukemia. Some clones in this sample may be carry-over from other donors' samples.

This chain connects TRBV6-1 to TRBJ2-7; 7 bases agree with TRBD1. This CDR3 has 14 amino acids. J was trimmed by 4 bases and V by 6 bases; bases with no gene match: 9. The V gene's germline CDR1 is MNHNS and CDR2 SASEGT. The CDR3 DNA is TGTGCCAGCAGGACGGGACAGAATTTATACGAGCAGTACTTC. Translated, it gives CASRTGQNLYEQYF.

Only one count was recorded for this clone. The V call is TRBV19, the J call TRBJ1-1, with D possibly matching TRBD1 (6 bases). The germline CDR1 and CDR2 sequences are LNHDA and SQIVND (reference sequence). The CDR3 extends over 15 amino acids. The V and J ends lost 5 bases and 5 bases respectively, with 18 bases between them. For the CDR3, the DNA is TGTGCCAGTAGTCCATCGGGACATCAAGGGACTGAAGCTTTCTTT. It encodes CASSPSGHQGTEAFF.

The rearrangement uses TRBV7-9 and TRBJ2-1, with D possibly being TRBD2 (7 bases). Trimming took off 5 bases at V and 13 bases at J, with 18 bases between the two ends. Germline V gene data show CDR1 as SEHNR and CDR2 as FQNEAQ (reference sequence). The CDR3 is 13 amino acids. The CDR3 is CASSRPGGEAQFF. The CDR3 nucleotides are TGTGCCAGCAGCCGACCGGGGGGCGAAGCCCAGTTCTTC.

This chain uses TRBV4-2 with TRBJ2-3, with 12 bases aligning to TRBD2. J gave up 2 bases and V 2 bases, and 5 bases lay outside the gene matches. The CDR3 has 17 amino acids. Germline V gives CDR1 LGHNA, CDR2 YNFKEQ. This CDR3 reads CASSQRLAGVYTDTQYF. CDR3 in DNA: TGTGCCAGCAGCCAAAGACTAGCGGGAGTATACACAGATACGCAGTATTTT.

This clone came up a few times. The rearrangement uses TRBV25-1 and TRBJ1-2, with a weak D call TRBD1 (5 bases). Looked up from germline, CDR1 is MGHDK and CDR2 is SYGVNS. The CDR3 covers 16 residues. V was cut by 6 bases and J by 5 bases, with 22 bases left in between. CDR3 nucleotide sequence: TGTGCCAGCAGCGACATGGGCTTGGGGCTGAGGTATGGCTACACCTTC. It codes for CASSDMGLGLRYGYTF.

This clone has only one observation. The V and J genes are TRBV4-1 and TRBJ1-2, with D unresolved. The CDR3 sequence is 16 residues long. The germline V gene encodes CDR1 MGHRA and CDR2 YSYEKL. Trimming removed 0 bases at V and 8 bases at J, with 19 bases between. In nucleotides, the CDR3 is TGCGCCAGCAGCCAAGAAGGAATTGGGTCACCCTTCGGCTACACCTTC. Translating gives CASSQEGIGSPFGYTF.

The rearrangement links TRBV30 to TRBJ2-1; possibly TRBD2 for D (5 bases). Germline CDR1 and CDR2: GTSNPN and SVGIG (reference sequence). The CDR3 totals 12 residues. Deletions cut 2 bases from V and 13 bases from J, with 15 bases between. The CDR3 sequence is CAWSPIVGDQFF. In DNA, the CDR3 is TGTGCCTGGAGTCCAATAGTGGGAGATCAGTTCTTC.

J is TRBJ2-5 and V is TRBV15; possibly TRBD1 for D (5 bases). In germline, CDR1 is LNHNV, CDR2 YYDKDF (reference sequence). The CDR3 has 15 amino acids. The V end lost 2 bases, the J end lost 0 bases, and 10 bases lay between the germline ends. The CDR3: CATSRIRQYQETQYF. DNA for the CDR3: TGTGCCACCAGCAGAATACGACAGTACCAAGAGACCCAGTACTTC.

The chain combines TRBV30 with TRBJ2-7; unclear D gene. V lost 0 bases and J lost 3, with 9 bases in between. This CDR3 spans 13 amino acids. Germline-derived CDR1 and CDR2 are GTSNPN and SVGIG (reference sequence). The CDR3 sequence is CAWSVLSGYEQYF. CDR3 coding DNA: TGTGCCTGGAGTGTACTGTCAGGCTACGAGCAGTACTTC.

V and J are TRBV27 and TRBJ1-5; 10 nucleotides match TRBD1. The V segment lost 5 bases and the J segment 4 bases; nucleotides outside the gene matches: 2. The CDR3 is 14 amino acids. Germline loops: CDR1 MNHEY, CDR2 SMNVEV (reference sequence). CDR3 nucleotides: TGTGCCAGCAGTCTGGGACAGGGGAATCAGCCCCAGCATTTT. Its protein is CASSLGQGNQPQHF.

The gene calls are TRBV2 and TRBJ2-7, with 7 positions matching TRBD1. Germline CDR1 SNHLY, CDR2 FYNNEI. J lost 2 bases, V lost 3 bases, and 7 bases had no gene match. The CDR3 sequence is 15 residues long. CDR3: CASSEGAGGTYEQYF. The CDR3 bases are TGTGCCAGCAGTGAGGGTGCAGGGGGTACCTACGAGCAGTACTTC.

This clone was seen once. The V call is TRBV29-1, the J call TRBJ1-1; 7 bases are a match to TRBD1. Germline-derived CDR1 and CDR2 are SQVTM and ANQGSEA. Unmatched junction bases numbered 5, after V lost 6 bases and J lost 4 bases. The CDR3 covers 12 residues. This CDR3 reads CSVQGVATEAFF. CDR3 sequence (DNA): TGCAGCGTCCAGGGGGTGGCCACTGAAGCTTTCTTT.

With respect to this clone: One junction end does not reproduce the germline sequence, and a read error may be involved. The chain joins TRBV7-3 to TRBJ1-1, with D hard to call. The CDR3 is 13 residues long. Germline V gene data show CDR1 as SGHTA and CDR2 as FQGTGA. For the CDR3, the DNA is TGTGCCAGCAGTTTAACCCCAAACACTGAAGCTTTCTTT. This gives the protein CASSLTPNTEAFF.

This chain uses TRBV11-2 with TRBJ2-7; TRBD2 aligns across 10 bases. Germline V CDR1 and CDR2: SGHAT, FQNNGV. V shed 6 bases and J 1 base; nucleotides not matched to a gene: 9. This CDR3 comprises 16 residues. CDR3 DNA: TGTGCCAGCAGTCGTACTAGCGGGACGGTTTCCTACGAGCAGTACTTC. Protein: CASSRTSGTVSYEQYF.

V usage is TRBV27 and J usage is TRBJ1-1; D not resolved. V shed 5 bases and J shed 3 bases, with 10 bases lying between them. The germline gives CDR1 MNHEY, CDR2 SMNVEV (reference sequence). The CDR3 length is 13 residues. CDR3 DNA sequence: TGTGCCAGCAGTCCGCTTACGTACACTGAAGCTTTCTTT. It encodes CASSPLTYTEAFF.

The genes are TRBV7-2 and TRBJ1-5; D not resolved. The CDR3 length is 15 residues. The V end was cut by 2 bases, the J end by 1 base, with 9 bases between. CDR1 and CDR2 from the germline V gene are SGHTA and FQGNSA. CDR3 sequence reads: CASSLNVGSNQPQHF. Here the CDR3 DNA reads TGTGCCAGCAGCTTAAATGTAGGGAGCAATCAGCCCCAGCATTTT.